The 10 T cell receptor beta chains below come from one sample, sequenced in a study of blood T cell repertoires in COVID-19. Repertoires were generated with immunoSEQ multiplex PCR, while TCRdb's copy carries only in-frame clones and drops some. In the table there are about 360,000 clones, about 89% of which are singletons. The material sequenced was PBMCs or T cells enriched from blood (not recorded which). The source is a man in his forties in a cohort exposed to, infected with or recovered from COVID-19 (not recorded which).

The chain uses TRBV28 and TRBJ2-6, with D maybe TRBD1 (6 bases). Trimming took 1 base from V and 0 from J, leaving 10 bases between them. The CDR3 totals 17 residues. Germline V CDR1 and CDR2: MDHEN, SYDVKM. CDR3 sequence (DNA): TGTGCCAGCAGTTTATTAGGGACAAGCTCTGGGGCCAACGTCCTGACTTTC. It yields the protein CASSLLGTSSGANVLTF.

The CDR3 DNA follows: TGTGCCAGCAGCTCACGACCCAGGGGCAATAATGAAAAACTGTTTTTT. It is translated as CASSSRPRGNNEKLFF. This chain connects TRBV7-2 to TRBJ1-4; D is possibly TRBD1 (6 bases). Trimming stripped 4 bases from V and 4 bases from J, with 16 bases between. The CDR3 sequence is 16 residues long. The germline gives CDR1 SGHTA, CDR2 FQGNSA.

The chain joins TRBV5-1 to TRBJ1-2; the D gene is possibly TRBD1 (6 bases). From germline, CDR1 is SGHRS and CDR2 YFSETQ. V was cut by 0 bases and J by 1 base, with 10 bases left in between. CDR3 length equals 15 residues. CDR3 nucleotide sequence: TGCGCCAGCAGCTTGGCTACAGGGAATAACTATGGCTACACCTTC. Its translation is CASSLATGNNYGYTF.

The chain carries TRBV19 and TRBJ1-1; 10 nucleotides line up with TRBD1. V shed 7 bases and J 3 bases; nucleotides not matched to a gene: 8. The CDR3 covers 15 residues. The germline CDR1 and CDR2 sequences are LNHDA and SQIVND (reference sequence). CDR3 region: CASIDRGRRDTEAFF. CDR3 coding DNA: TGTGCCAGTATTGACAGGGGGCGCCGGGACACTGAAGCTTTCTTT.

V is TRBV5-4 and J is TRBJ1-2; 7 positions match TRBD1. Germline V gene data show CDR1 as SGHNT and CDR2 as YYREEE (reference sequence). CDR3 length: 14 residues. Unmatched junction bases numbered 9, after V lost 3 bases and J lost 7 bases. This CDR3 is CASSSGGDFFGYTF. The CDR3 DNA follows: TGTGCCAGCAGCTCAGGGGGAGATTTTTTTGGCTACACCTTC.

The rearrangement joins TRBV7-8 to TRBJ2-7; D perhaps matches TRBD1 (5 bases). CDR1 SGHVS and CDR2 FQNEAQ come from the germline V gene. The CDR3 totals 14 residues. V was trimmed by 1 base and J by 5 bases, leaving 12 bases between them. CDR3 sequence reads: CASSLVQGFDEQYF. In nucleotides, the CDR3 is TGTGCCAGCAGCTTAGTGCAGGGTTTCGACGAGCAGTACTTC.

This chain links TRBV10-2 with TRBJ1-4, with TRBD1 matching 8 bases. The length of the CDR3 is 15 residues. V was pared by 0 bases and J by 7 bases, with 4 bases of the junction left unmatched. Germline-derived CDR1 and CDR2 are WSHSY and SAAADI. The CDR3 DNA is TGCGCCAGCAGTGAGTCGGGGACAGGATCTGAAAAACTGTTTTTT. Its protein product is CASSESGTGSEKLFF.

V is TRBV28 and J is TRBJ2-4; D possibly corresponds to TRBD2 (6 bases). The CDR3 sequence is 14 residues long. V lost 7 bases and J lost 0, with 10 bases in between. Germline V gives CDR1 MDHEN, CDR2 SYDVKM. The CDR3 sequence: CASTLGLAKNIQYF. The CDR3 DNA is TGTGCCAGCACCCTGGGACTAGCCAAAAACATTCAGTACTTC.

This clone occurred once. The chain carries TRBV4-1 and TRBJ2-7; 7 bases agree with TRBD1. V trimming: 4 bases; J trimming: 4 bases; junction bases outside the gene matches: 7. Germline assignment: CDR1 MGHRA and CDR2 YSYEKL. The CDR3 sequence is 14 residues long. CDR3 coding DNA: TGCGCCAGCAGCCCGCCGGGACAGCTATACGAGCAGTACTTC. Protein sequence: CASSPPGQLYEQYF.

V is TRBV7-9 and J is TRBJ2-7; D is perhaps TRBD2 (6 bases). The germline gives CDR1 SEHNR, CDR2 FQNEAQ (reference sequence). Trimming left V 1 base short and J 2 bases short, with 12 bases between. The CDR3 is 15 amino acids. DNA of the CDR3: TGTGCCAGCAGCTTAGGAGACGGGAGCACCTACGAGCAGTACTTC. As protein: CASSLGDGSTYEQYF.